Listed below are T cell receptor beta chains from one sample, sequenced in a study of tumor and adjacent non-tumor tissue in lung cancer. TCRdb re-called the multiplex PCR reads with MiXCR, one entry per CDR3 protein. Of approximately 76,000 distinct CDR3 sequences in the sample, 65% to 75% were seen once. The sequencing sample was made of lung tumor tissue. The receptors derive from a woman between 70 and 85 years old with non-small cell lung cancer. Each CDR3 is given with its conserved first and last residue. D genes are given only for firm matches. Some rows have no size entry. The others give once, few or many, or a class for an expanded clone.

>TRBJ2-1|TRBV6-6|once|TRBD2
CASNPRLAGDNEQFF
TGTGCCAGCAATCCACGGCTAGCGGGCGACAATGAGCAGTTCTTC
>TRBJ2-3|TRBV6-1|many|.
CASSDRGRESTDTQYF
TGTGCCAGCAGTGACCGGGGGCGGGAGAGCACAGATACGCAGTATTTT
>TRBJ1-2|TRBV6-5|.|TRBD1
CASRRYSPTGSYGYTF
TGTGCGAGCAGACGCTACAGCCCGACAGGGTCCTATGGCTACACCTTC
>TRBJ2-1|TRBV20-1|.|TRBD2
CSARRPSGRVYYEQFF
TGCAGTGCTAGACGGCCTAGCGGGAGGGTTTACTATGAGCAGTTCTTC
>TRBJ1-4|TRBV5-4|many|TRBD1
CASSSGQINEKLFF
TGTGCCAGCAGCTCGGGACAGATAAATGAAAAACTGTTTTTT
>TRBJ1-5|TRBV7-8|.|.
CASSTLDTGHQPQHF
TGTGCCAGCAGCACTCTGGACACGGGGCATCAGCCCCAGCATTTT
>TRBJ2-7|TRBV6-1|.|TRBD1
CASSTGTGGLRLYF
TGTGCCAGCAGCACCGGGACAGGGGGCTTGCGTCTATACTTC
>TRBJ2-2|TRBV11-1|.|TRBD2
CVISSGLAGAGELFF
TGTGTCATCAGCTCGGGACTAGCGGGAGCCGGGGAGCTGTTTTTC
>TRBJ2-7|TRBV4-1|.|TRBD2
CAISQNSKWEGLAYEQYF
TGCGCCATCAGCCAAAATTCAAAGTGGGAGGGCCTCGCCTACGAGCAGTACTTC
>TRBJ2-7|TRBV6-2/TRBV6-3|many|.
CASSLARAYEQYF
TGTGCCAGCAGTCTAGCACGGGCATACGAGCAGTACTTC
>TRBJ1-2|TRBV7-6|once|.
CVSSPPLGGYTF
TGTGTCAGCAGCCCGCCATTAGGTGGCTACACATTC
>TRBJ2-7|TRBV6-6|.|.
CASIDKSSGTTIYEQYF
TGTGCCAGCATTGACAAAAGCTCTGGGACAACGATTTATGAGCAGTACTTC
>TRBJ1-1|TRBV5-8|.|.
CVSSRPPSTEAFF
TGTGTCAGCAGCCGTCCCCCGAGCACTGAAGCTTTCTTT
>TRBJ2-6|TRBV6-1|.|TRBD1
CASRGGTGANFLTF
TGTGCCAGCAGAGGGGGCACTGGGGCCAACTTCCTGACTTTC
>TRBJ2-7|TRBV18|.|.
CASSSHVLAFKEQYF
TGTGCCAGCTCATCACACGTTTTGGCCTTTAAAGAGCAGTACTTC
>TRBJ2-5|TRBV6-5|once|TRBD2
CASSRGLAEPKETQYF
TGTGCCAGCAGTCGCGGGCTAGCGGAGCCCAAAGAGACCCAGTACTTC
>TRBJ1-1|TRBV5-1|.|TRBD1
CASSLSGTGLKTEAFF
TGCGCCAGCAGCTTGAGTGGGACAGGGCTAAAGACTGAAGCTTTCTTT
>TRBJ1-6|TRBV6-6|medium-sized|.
CASSYDNSPLHF
TGTGCCAGCAGTTACGATAATTCACCCCTCCACTTT
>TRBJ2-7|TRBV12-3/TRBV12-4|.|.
CASNLDGPVYERYF
TGTGCCAGCAATTTAGATGGGCCTGTATACGAGCGGTACTTC
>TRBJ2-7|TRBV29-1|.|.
CSVVANGIVNEQYF
TGCAGCGTTGTAGCTAACGGGATAGTCAACGAGCAGTACTTC
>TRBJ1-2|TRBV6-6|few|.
CASSSRDWDGDYGYTF
TGTGCCAGCAGTTCGCGGGACTGGGATGGAGACTATGGCTACACCTTC
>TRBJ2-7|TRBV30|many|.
CAWSGISYEQYF
TGTGCCTGGAGCGGGATCTCCTACGAGCAGTACTTC
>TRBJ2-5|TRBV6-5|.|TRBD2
CASGFPSGWETHYF
TGTGCCAGTGGTTTTCCTAGCGGGTGGGAGACCCACTACTTC
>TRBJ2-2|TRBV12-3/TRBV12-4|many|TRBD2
CASSLGASGPGELFF
TGTGCCAGCAGTCTTGGGGCTAGCGGGCCCGGGGAGCTGTTTTTT
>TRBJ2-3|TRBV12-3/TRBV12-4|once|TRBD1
CASSKFGTDYTDSQYF
TGTGCCAGCAGTAAATTCGGGACAGACTACACAGATTCGCAGTATTTT
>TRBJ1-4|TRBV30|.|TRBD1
CRGQGSPNEKLLF
TGCCGAGGACAGGGAAGTCCTAATGAAAAACTGCTTTTT
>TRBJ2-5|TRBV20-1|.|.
CSARDLREARETQYF
TGCAGTGCTAGAGATTTGCGCGAGGCCCGAGAGACCCAGTACTTC
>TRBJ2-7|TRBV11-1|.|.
CGSTLTSWSYELYF
TGTGGCAGCACCTTGACTAGTTGGTCCTACGAGTTGTACTTC
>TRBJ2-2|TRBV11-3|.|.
CASSFRGITGELFF
TGTGCCAGCAGCTTTAGAGGGATCACCGGGGAGCTGTTTTTT
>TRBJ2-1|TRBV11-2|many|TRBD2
CASSLKAGGYNEQFF
TGTGCCAGCAGCTTAAAAGCGGGAGGTTACAATGAGCAGTTCTTC